This is a list of T cell receptor beta chains from one sample in a study of PD-L1 blockade in urothelial cancer. TCRdb's table, derived via immunoSEQ multiplex PCR, lists solely in-frame clones and lacks some. Here the sample spans around 40,000 clones, roughly nine tenths being singletons. The material sequenced was PBMCs, taken around atezolizumab (anti-PD-L1) treatment. These receptors originate from a woman between 55 and 75 years old with urothelial cancer. Both conserved end residues are part of each CDR3. A D gene is named only where the DNA matches it firmly. Not all rows give a size; the values are once, few, many and, for expanded clones, a class.

>TRBV7-3|TRBJ1-1|TRBD1|.
TGTGCCAGCAGCGCGACAGGGCGGAACACTGAAGCTTTCTTT
CASSATGRNTEAFF
>TRBV4-2|TRBJ1-1|.|.
TGTGCCAGCAGCCGAGATCCCAGGGGTGATACTGAAGCTTTCTTT
CASSRDPRGDTEAFF
>TRBV7-6|TRBJ2-5|TRBD1|.
TGTGCCAGCAGCCCCCGGGACAGCGAAAGGCAGACCCAGTACTTC
CASSPRDSERQTQYF
>TRBV7-9|TRBJ2-3|TRBD2|.
TGTGCCAGCAGCTTAGGACTAGCGGGACCCACAGATACGCAGTATTTT
CASSLGLAGPTDTQYF
>TRBV5-8|TRBJ1-2|.|.
TGTGCCAGCAGCTCAATCCCAACACCTAACTATGGCTACACCTTC
CASSSIPTPNYGYTF
>TRBV7-6|TRBJ2-5|TRBD2|.
TGTGCCAGCAACAGGGGTGGGCTAGCGGGGCTCGACAAAGAGACCCAGTACTTC
CASNRGGLAGLDKETQYF
>TRBV6-1|TRBJ2-7|TRBD1|.
TGTGCCAGTCGGGACAGGGGGCGAGGATCGTATGAGCAGTACTTC
CASRDRGRGSYEQYF
>TRBV6-6|TRBJ1-2|TRBD1|.
TGTGCCAGCAGCCGGGACAGGGGCAACTATGGCTACACCTTC
CASSRDRGNYGYTF
>TRBV2|TRBJ1-1|TRBD1|.
TGTGCCAGCAGCGCTGAGGGGGCGCGAATCCTTAACACTGAAGCTTTCTTT
CASSAEGARILNTEAFF
>TRBV19|TRBJ2-3|.|once
TGTGCCAGTAGTATGCGAAGAGATACGCAGTATTTT
CASSMRRDTQYF
>TRBV7-2|TRBJ2-1|TRBD2|.
TGTGCCAGCAGCTTAGATTTGTGGGGGTTGGCGGGAGTCCCCAATGAGCAGTTCTTC
CASSLDLWGLAGVPNEQFF
>TRBV7-7|TRBJ1-1|.|.
TGTGCCAGCAGCCTCACGGAGGCGACTGAAGCTTTCTTT
CASSLTEATEAFF
>TRBV11-2|TRBJ1-5|TRBD1|.
TGTGCCAGCAGCGCGACAGGGGGCACTCAGCCCCAGCATTTT
CASSATGGTQPQHF
>TRBV5-1|TRBJ2-7|.|.
TGCGCCAGCAGCTCCGGGCCTTTGGGCGGGACCTACGAGCAGTACTTC
CASSSGPLGGTYEQYF
>TRBV19|TRBJ2-7|.|medium-sized
TGTGCCAGTAATAATTCTCCGGAGACCTACGAGCAGTACTTC
CASNNSPETYEQYF
>TRBV4-3|TRBJ1-1|TRBD1|.
TGCGCCAGCAGCCAAGACAGGGGGGTGACTGAAGCTTTCTTT
CASSQDRGVTEAFF
>TRBV13|TRBJ2-1|TRBD2|.
TGTGCCAGCAGCCCTCGGACTAGCAAAAGGAATGAGCAGTTCTTC
CASSPRTSKRNEQFF
>TRBV7-9|TRBJ1-5|.|.
TGTGCCAGCAGCCCAGTGGACAGTCGAAGGAATCAGCCCCAGCATTTT
CASSPVDSRRNQPQHF
>TRBV18|TRBJ1-2|TRBD1|few
TGTGCCAGCTCACCGAATCAAGGCGGACAGGGGGCTGTGTATGGCTACACCTTC
CASSPNQGGQGAVYGYTF
>TRBV5-6|TRBJ1-1|.|once
TGTGCCAGCAGCTTGCAACGGCGCTTAACGCGGACTGAAGCTTTCTTT
CASSLQRRLTRTEAFF
>TRBV5-1|TRBJ2-6|TRBD2|.
TGCGCCAGCAGCCTAGGTTCTCTGGGGAGGGAGAACGTCCTGACTTTC
CASSLGSLGRENVLTF
>TRBV5-8|TRBJ2-5|TRBD2|.
TGTGCCAGCAGCCCCGGGACTAGCGGGAGGGCCGACCAAGAGACCCAGTACTTC
CASSPGTSGRADQETQYF
>TRBV6-1|TRBJ1-2|TRBD1|.
TGTGCCAGCAGTGCGGGACAGACCTATGGCTACACCTTC
CASSAGQTYGYTF
>TRBV5-1|TRBJ1-2|TRBD1|few
TGCGCCAGCAGCTTCGACCGTGGGACAGGCCTAGCTAACTATGGCTACACCTTC
CASSFDRGTGLANYGYTF
>TRBV28|TRBJ1-2|.|.
TGTGCCAGCAGTTTATCCAGGAACTATGGCTACACCTTC
CASSLSRNYGYTF
>TRBV4-1|TRBJ2-2|TRBD2|.
TGCGCCGGAAAAACGACTAGCGGGAGTTCCGGGGAGCTGTTTTTT
CAGKTTSGSSGELFF
>TRBV2|TRBJ2-3|.|.
TGTGCCAGCGGCCTCTCCACAGATACGCAGTATTTT
CASGLSTDTQYF
>TRBV5-4|TRBJ2-7|TRBD2|.
TGTGCCAGCAGCTGGGGGGCGGGAGGGCCGAACGAGCAGTACTTC
CASSWGAGGPNEQYF
>TRBV5-1|TRBJ1-1|.|.
TGCGCCAGCAGCTACTATATGAACACTGAAGCTTTCTTT
CASSYYMNTEAFF
>TRBV19|TRBJ2-7|TRBD1|once
TGTGCCAGTAGTATAGTAGGGACAGGGAGCGAGCAGTACTTC
CASSIVGTGSEQYF
>TRBV28|TRBJ2-7|.|.
TGTGCCAGCAGTTTATCCCTATACGAGCAGTACTTC
CASSLSLYEQYF
>TRBV21-1|TRBJ2-3|.|.
TGTGCCAGCAGCAAAAACCCGGACTCTAGCGGGATATGGGCAGATACGCAGTATTTT
CASSKNPDSSGIWADTQYF
>TRBV4-1|TRBJ2-5|TRBD1|.
TGCGCCAGCAGCCAGACCGGGACAGGGGTGGTTGGGACCCAGTACTTC
CASSQTGTGVVGTQYF
>TRBV28|TRBJ1-2|.|.
TGTGCCAGCAGAGGAGGAGGGGCTAACTATGGCTACACCTTC
CASRGGGANYGYTF
>TRBV5-1|TRBJ1-5|.|.
TGCGCCAGCAGCTTGGGGACATCCGCTAATCAGCCCCAGCATTTT
CASSLGTSANQPQHF
>TRBV9|TRBJ2-7|.|.
TGTGCCAGCAGCCCCGCCACCACTAGAGACGAGCAGTACTTC
CASSPATTRDEQYF
>TRBV28|TRBJ2-5|TRBD1|.
TGTGCCAGCAGCTCGACAGGGTTCCTCCCCGAGACCCAGTACTTC
CASSSTGFLPETQYF
>TRBV7-2|TRBJ1-5|.|.
TGTGCCAGCAGCCCAAGGACAAATCAGCCCCAGCATTTT
CASSPRTNQPQHF
>TRBV18|TRBJ2-5|.|.
TGTGCCAGCTCACCAGCGTCCCAAGAGACCCAGTACTTC
CASSPASQETQYF
>TRBV11-2|TRBJ2-7|TRBD2|.
TGTGCCAGCAGCCCCGCCGGGACTAGCGGGAGGGCCTACTACGAGCAGTACTTC
CASSPAGTSGRAYYEQYF
>TRBV18|TRBJ2-1|.|.
TGTGCCAGCTCACCATTCGCGCCGAGCTCCTACAATGAGCAGTTCTTC
CASSPFAPSSYNEQFF
>TRBV7-8|TRBJ2-1|.|.
TGTGCCAGCAGCTTATCAGGGGACAATGAGCAGTTCTTC
CASSLSGDNEQFF
>TRBV18|TRBJ1-2|.|.
TGTGCCAGCTCGCCCAACTACAGGGATGGCTACACCTTC
CASSPNYRDGYTF
>TRBV11-2|TRBJ2-7|.|.
TGTGCCAGCAGCCTTTTGGGGCAGTCCTACGAGCAGTACTTC
CASSLLGQSYEQYF
>TRBV29-1|TRBJ2-7|.|.
TGCAGCGTTGAATCCAGGGCATCCGAGCAGTACTTC
CSVESRASEQYF
>TRBV28|TRBJ1-1|TRBD1|.
TGTGCCAGCAGTTACAGGGGCGGGGGGACTGAAGCTTTCTTT
CASSYRGGGTEAFF
>TRBV19|TRBJ1-2|TRBD1|.
TGTGCCAGTACCGTGACAGGGATCAATGGCTACACCTTC
CASTVTGINGYTF
>TRBV25-1|TRBJ2-7|TRBD1|.
TGTGCCAGCAGAGGGACAGGCGGGCTCTACGAGCAGTACTTC
CASRGTGGLYEQYF
>TRBV6-6|TRBJ2-5|.|once
TGTGCCAGCAGTTACTCGAATGCAGGGGACGAGACCCAGTACTTC
CASSYSNAGDETQYF
>TRBV28|TRBJ2-7|TRBD2|.
TGTGCCAGCAGCCCGACTAGCGGGTCCTACTCCACCGGCCTCATCTACGAGCAGTACTTC
CASSPTSGSYSTGLIYEQYF
>TRBV7-9|TRBJ1-1|.|.
TGTGCCAGCAGCTACCTACAGCCCATGAACACTGAAGCTTTCTTT
CASSYLQPMNTEAFF
>TRBV28|TRBJ1-1|TRBD1|.
TGTGCCAGCAGTTCAGACAGGGGTTGGTTCCCTGAAGCTTTCTTT
CASSSDRGWFPEAFF
>TRBV10-3|TRBJ1-5|.|once
TGTGCCATCAGCGACAGAAGCAATCAGCCCCAGCATTTT
CAISDRSNQPQHF
>TRBV11-2|TRBJ1-1|.|.
TGTGCCAGCAGCCCCCGGGGAAAGGGGAACACTGAAGCTTTCTTT
CASSPRGKGNTEAFF
>TRBV13|TRBJ2-2|TRBD2|few
TGTGCCAGCAGCTCTCGACTAGCGGGAGGGGCCGGGGAGCTGTTTTTT
CASSSRLAGGAGELFF
>TRBV19|TRBJ2-4|.|once
TGTGCCAGTAGTGACAGTATAGTAGCCAAAAACATTCAGTACTTC
CASSDSIVAKNIQYF
>TRBV2|TRBJ1-5|.|.
TGTGCCAGCAGTGATAGAGTAGAAAATCAGCCCCAGCATTTT
CASSDRVENQPQHF
>TRBV6-1|TRBJ1-1|.|few
TGTGCCAGCAGTGACACTGGTAGCGGACGGAACACTGAAGCTTTCTTT
CASSDTGSGRNTEAFF
>TRBV7-6|TRBJ2-7|.|once
TGTGCCAGCAGCTTAGTTTTAGGGAGGTTCCCCCAAGCCTACGAGCAGTACTTC
CASSLVLGRFPQAYEQYF